The rows below give T cell receptor beta chains drawn from one sample of a study of shared clonotypes between healthy human individuals. This table comes from immunoSEQ multiplex PCR, and its TCRdb copy is limited to in-frame clones, with some not included. The sample lists about 2,200,000 clones; approximately 94% were seen once. Sequencing was performed on naive CD8+ T cells from PBMCs. The origin of the receptors is a man aged 18-30 years in good health. Some clones in this sample may be carry-over from other donors' samples. Each CDR3 is given with its conserved first and last residue. The order of the fields is J gene, CDR3 length, clone size, V gene, D gene, CDR3 protein, CDR3 DNA. D genes are given only for firm matches. Where a row states a size, it is once, few, many or the class of an expanded clone; other rows omit it.

J gene: TRBJ2-5
CDR3 length: 12
clone size: .
V gene: TRBV29-1
D gene: TRBD2
CDR3 protein: CSGRLAGQTQYF
CDR3 DNA: TGCAGCGGCAGACTAGCGGGGCAGACCCAGTACTTC

J gene: TRBJ2-3
CDR3 length: 14
clone size: once
V gene: TRBV4-1
D gene: .
CDR3 protein: CASSQTTGSDTQYF
CDR3 DNA: TGCGCCAGCAGCCAAACAACAGGGTCAGATACGCAGTATTTT

J gene: TRBJ2-7
CDR3 length: 15
clone size: .
V gene: TRBV7-9
D gene: .
CDR3 protein: CASSTVGTSDYEQYF
CDR3 DNA: TGTGCCAGCAGCACCGTGGGGACAAGCGACTACGAGCAGTACTTC

J gene: TRBJ2-7
CDR3 length: 13
clone size: .
V gene: TRBV30
D gene: .
CDR3 protein: CAWSPRELDEQYF
CDR3 DNA: TGTGCCTGGAGCCCCAGGGAGCTCGACGAGCAGTACTTC

J gene: TRBJ2-7
CDR3 length: 11
clone size: .
V gene: TRBV7-9
D gene: .
CDR3 protein: CASSWDVEQYF
CDR3 DNA: TGTGCCAGCAGCTGGGACGTTGAGCAGTACTTC

J gene: TRBJ2-1
CDR3 length: 16
clone size: .
V gene: TRBV13
D gene: .
CDR3 protein: CASTVFSSPLYNEQFF
CDR3 DNA: TGTGCCAGCACCGTATTTTCCAGCCCCCTTTACAATGAGCAGTTCTTC

J gene: TRBJ1-1
CDR3 length: 12
clone size: .
V gene: TRBV13
D gene: .
CDR3 protein: CASSPQGTEAFF
CDR3 DNA: TGTGCCAGCAGCCCCCAGGGTACTGAAGCTTTCTTT

J gene: TRBJ2-7
CDR3 length: 14
clone size: .
V gene: TRBV6-1
D gene: TRBD1
CDR3 protein: CASSLRTGNYEQYF
CDR3 DNA: TGTGCCAGCAGTCTGCGGACAGGGAACTACGAGCAGTACTTC

J gene: TRBJ2-3
CDR3 length: 14
clone size: .
V gene: TRBV5-1
D gene: .
CDR3 protein: CASSLEGRGDTQYF
CDR3 DNA: TGCGCCAGCAGCTTGGAAGGGCGGGGAGATACGCAGTATTTT

J gene: TRBJ2-1
CDR3 length: 11
clone size: .
V gene: TRBV19
D gene: .
CDR3 protein: CASNTYNEQFF
CDR3 DNA: TGTGCCAGTAACACCTACAATGAGCAGTTCTTC

J gene: TRBJ1-5
CDR3 length: 17
clone size: .
V gene: TRBV6-1
D gene: .
CDR3 protein: CASSEHLSRTRNQPQHF
CDR3 DNA: TGTGCCAGCAGTGAACATTTATCGCGGACAAGAAATCAGCCCCAGCATTTT

J gene: TRBJ2-2
CDR3 length: 13
clone size: .
V gene: TRBV5-8
D gene: TRBD2
CDR3 protein: CASGGDDTGELFF
CDR3 DNA: TGTGCCAGCGGGGGGGACGACACCGGGGAGCTGTTTTTT

J gene: TRBJ2-5
CDR3 length: 12
clone size: .
V gene: TRBV10-3
D gene: .
CDR3 protein: CATGDYQETQYF
CDR3 DNA: TGTGCCACCGGGGATTACCAAGAGACCCAGTACTTC

J gene: TRBJ2-1
CDR3 length: 12
clone size: .
V gene: TRBV29-1
D gene: .
CDR3 protein: CSVYVSYNEQFF
CDR3 DNA: TGCAGCGTCTACGTATCCTACAATGAGCAGTTCTTC

J gene: TRBJ2-2
CDR3 length: 15
clone size: .
V gene: TRBV28
D gene: TRBD1
CDR3 protein: CASSPNDRGREELFF
CDR3 DNA: TGTGCCAGCAGCCCAAACGACAGGGGGCGCGAGGAGCTGTTTTTT

J gene: TRBJ2-1
CDR3 length: 14
clone size: .
V gene: TRBV5-1
D gene: .
CDR3 protein: CASSLGDFNGEQFF
CDR3 DNA: TGCGCCAGCAGCTTAGGGGACTTCAATGGTGAGCAGTTCTTC

J gene: TRBJ1-2
CDR3 length: 14
clone size: .
V gene: TRBV7-2
D gene: .
CDR3 protein: CASSLNRVGWGYTF
CDR3 DNA: TGTGCCAGCAGCTTAAACAGGGTTGGTTGGGGCTACACCTTC

J gene: TRBJ1-4
CDR3 length: 16
clone size: .
V gene: TRBV6-1
D gene: .
CDR3 protein: CASSVFGGTTNEKLFF
CDR3 DNA: TGTGCCAGCAGTGTCTTCGGGGGCACAACTAATGAAAAACTGTTTTTT

J gene: TRBJ2-7
CDR3 length: 13
clone size: few
V gene: TRBV19
D gene: TRBD2
CDR3 protein: CASNPSGSYEQYF
CDR3 DNA: TGTGCCAGTAACCCTAGCGGCTCCTACGAGCAGTACTTC

J gene: TRBJ2-5
CDR3 length: 15
clone size: .
V gene: TRBV9
D gene: TRBD2
CDR3 protein: CASSSGVAGGETQYF
CDR3 DNA: TGTGCCAGCAGCTCGGGGGTGGCGGGAGGAGAGACCCAGTACTTC

J gene: TRBJ2-4
CDR3 length: 17
clone size: .
V gene: TRBV2
D gene: .
CDR3 protein: CASSERAPFMAKNIQYF
CDR3 DNA: TGTGCCAGCAGTGAACGTGCCCCATTTATGGCCAAAAACATTCAGTACTTC

J gene: TRBJ2-5
CDR3 length: 17
clone size: .
V gene: TRBV14
D gene: TRBD2
CDR3 protein: CASSQVGGLALGETQYF
CDR3 DNA: TGTGCCAGCAGCCAAGTGGGGGGACTAGCGCTCGGGGAGACCCAGTACTTC

J gene: TRBJ1-2
CDR3 length: 13
clone size: .
V gene: TRBV10-2
D gene: .
CDR3 protein: CASRGGGRYGYTF
CDR3 DNA: TGCGCCAGCAGAGGTGGGGGGAGGTATGGCTACACCTTC

J gene: TRBJ2-4
CDR3 length: 16
clone size: .
V gene: TRBV6-1
D gene: .
CDR3 protein: CASSEAPSTVLNIQYF
CDR3 DNA: TGTGCCAGCAGTGAAGCCCCCTCCACGGTCTTGAACATTCAGTACTTC

J gene: TRBJ1-2
CDR3 length: 11
clone size: few
V gene: TRBV29-1
D gene: .
CDR3 protein: CSGRTGYGYTF
CDR3 DNA: TGCAGCGGAAGAACAGGGTATGGCTACACCTTC

J gene: TRBJ2-1
CDR3 length: 14
clone size: .
V gene: TRBV29-1
D gene: TRBD2
CDR3 protein: CSVGTSGNYNEQFF
CDR3 DNA: TGCAGCGTTGGAACTAGCGGGAACTACAATGAGCAGTTCTTC

J gene: TRBJ2-7
CDR3 length: 13
clone size: .
V gene: TRBV6-6
D gene: .
CDR3 protein: CASSSGPPYEQYF
CDR3 DNA: TGTGCCAGCAGTTCCGGGCCCCCCTACGAGCAGTACTTC

J gene: TRBJ1-2
CDR3 length: 14
clone size: .
V gene: TRBV7-8
D gene: .
CDR3 protein: CASSLVGTNYGYTF
CDR3 DNA: TGTGCCAGCAGCCTGGTTGGTACCAACTATGGCTACACCTTC

J gene: TRBJ2-1
CDR3 length: 19
clone size: once
V gene: TRBV18
D gene: .
CDR3 protein: CASSQGELREMSYMDEQFF
CDR3 DNA: TGTGCCAGCTCACAGGGGGAGCTTAGGGAAATGAGTTATATGGATGAGCAGTTCTTC